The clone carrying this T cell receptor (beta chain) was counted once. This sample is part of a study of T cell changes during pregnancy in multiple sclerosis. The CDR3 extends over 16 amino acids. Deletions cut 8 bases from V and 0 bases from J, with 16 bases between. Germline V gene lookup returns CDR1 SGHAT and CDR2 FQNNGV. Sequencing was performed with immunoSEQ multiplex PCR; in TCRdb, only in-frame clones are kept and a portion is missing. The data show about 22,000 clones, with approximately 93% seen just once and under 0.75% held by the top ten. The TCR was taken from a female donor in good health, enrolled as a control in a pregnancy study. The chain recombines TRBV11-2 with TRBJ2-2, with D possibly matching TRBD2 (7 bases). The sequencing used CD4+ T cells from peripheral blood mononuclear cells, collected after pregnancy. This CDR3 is CASAGGGLANTGELFF. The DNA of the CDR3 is TGTGCCAGCGCGGGCGGGGGCCTCGCGAACACCGGGGAGCTGTTTTTT. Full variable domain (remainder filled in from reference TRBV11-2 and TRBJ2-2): EAGVAQSPRYKIIEKRQSVAFWCNPISGHATLYWYQQILGQGPKLLIQFQNNGVVDDSQLPKDRFSAERLKGVDSTLKIQPAKLEDSAVYLCASAGGGLANTGELFFGEGSRLTVL.